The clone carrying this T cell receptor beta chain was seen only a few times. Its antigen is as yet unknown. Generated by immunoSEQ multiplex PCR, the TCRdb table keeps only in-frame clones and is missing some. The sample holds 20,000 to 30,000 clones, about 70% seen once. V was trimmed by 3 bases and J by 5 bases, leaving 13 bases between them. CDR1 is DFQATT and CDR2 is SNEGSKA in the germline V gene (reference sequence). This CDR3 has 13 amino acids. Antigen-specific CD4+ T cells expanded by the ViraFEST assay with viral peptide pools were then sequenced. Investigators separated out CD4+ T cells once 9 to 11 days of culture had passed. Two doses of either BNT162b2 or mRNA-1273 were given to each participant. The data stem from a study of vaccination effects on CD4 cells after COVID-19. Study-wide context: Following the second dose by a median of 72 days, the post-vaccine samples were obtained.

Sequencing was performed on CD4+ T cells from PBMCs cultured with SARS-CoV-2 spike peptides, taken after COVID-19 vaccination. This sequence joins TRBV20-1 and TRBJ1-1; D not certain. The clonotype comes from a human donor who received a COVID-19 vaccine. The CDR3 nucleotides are TGCAGTGCTAGTTTCCAGTCGGGAACTGAAGCTTTCTTT. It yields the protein CSASFQSGTEAFF.